Listed below are T cell receptor beta chains from one sample, sequenced in a study of beta chain features in type 1 diabetes. The data were produced by immunoSEQ multiplex PCR, yet TCRdb's version contains in-frame clones alone and is incomplete. There are a few hundred thousand clones in the sample; roughly 30% occur only once, and more than 0.055% lies in the top ten. The sample was naive CD4+ T cells from blood. The receptors derive from a man in his late teens or twenties in good health. CDR3s include the opening cysteine and the closing phenylalanine or tryptophan. The D gene is left open where the match is weak. Clone sizes are given selectively: once, few, many, or a class where the clone is expanded.

TRBV30	-	few	TRBJ2-1	CAWSVAYEQFF	TGTGCCTGGAGTGTAGCCTATGAGCAGTTCTTC
TRBV29-1	-	-	TRBJ2-3	CSGGRDTDTQYF	TGCAGCGGTGGACGGGACACAGATACGCAGTATTTT
TRBV30	TRBD1	few	TRBJ2-7	CAWSVYRDRAYEQYF	TGTGCCTGGAGTGTATATAGGGACAGGGCCTACGAGCAGTACTTC
TRBV7-8	-	-	TRBJ2-3	CASSLAPSTDTQYF	TGTGCCAGCAGCTTAGCCCCTAGCACAGATACGCAGTATTTT
TRBV11-2	-	few	TRBJ2-5	CASSREGETQYF	TGTGCCAGCAGCCGGGAAGGGGAGACCCAGTACTTC
TRBV28	-	-	TRBJ2-1	CASSWQRKGDNEQFF	TGTGCCAGCAGTTGGCAGAGGAAGGGCGACAATGAGCAGTTCTTC
TRBV11-2	-	few	TRBJ2-3	CASSLVRGTLVDTQYF	TGTGCCAGCAGCTTAGTCAGAGGGACCCTTGTTGATACGCAGTATTTT
TRBV7-8	-	few	TRBJ2-6	CASSLTRIRPGANVLTF	TGTGCCAGCAGCTTAACTCGGATCCGCCCAGGGGCCAACGTCCTGACTTTC
TRBV7-9	TRBD1	few	TRBJ2-7	CASSLRTGLYEQYF	TGTGCCAGCAGCTTACGGACAGGCCTGTACGAGCAGTACTTC
TRBV9	TRBD1	-	TRBJ1-2	CASSHGQGTYGYTF	TGTGCCAGCAGCCATGGACAGGGGACATATGGCTACACCTTC
TRBV29-1	-	few	TRBJ1-1	CSVEERGMNTEAFF	TGCAGCGTTGAGGAGCGGGGGATGAACACTGAAGCTTTCTTT
TRBV7-9	-	few	TRBJ2-7	CASSLAWNYEQYF	TGTGCCAGCAGCTTAGCCTGGAACTACGAGCAGTACTTC
TRBV18	-	-	TRBJ1-2	CASSPEQSYYGYTF	TGTGCCAGCTCACCAGAGCAGTCTTACTATGGCTACACCTTC
TRBV7-9	-	few	TRBJ1-1	CASSLGGSDTEAFF	TGTGCCAGCAGCTTAGGGGGAAGCGACACTGAAGCTTTCTTT
TRBV20-1	-	few	TRBJ1-2	CSARGAYGYTF	TGCAGTGCCCGGGGGGCCTATGGCTACACCTTC
TRBV7-9	TRBD1	-	TRBJ1-4	CASSTRTGSKLFF	TGTGCCAGCAGCACTAGGACAGGGTCAAAACTGTTTTTT
TRBV9	TRBD2	-	TRBJ2-3	CASSAGTSGFTDTQYF	TGTGCCAGCAGCGCAGGGACTAGCGGATTCACAGATACGCAGTATTTT
TRBV4-2	TRBD2	-	TRBJ2-7	CASSQDRPSGNSYEQYF	TGTGCCAGCAGCCAAGATCGTCCTAGCGGGAACTCCTACGAGCAGTACTTC
TRBV18	-	few	TRBJ2-5	CASSLTQETQYF	TGTGCCAGCTCACTGACCCAAGAGACCCAGTACTTC
TRBV9	-	-	TRBJ2-7	CASSARQYSYEQYF	TGTGCCAGCAGCGCACGACAGTACTCCTACGAGCAGTACTTC
TRBV9	-	few	TRBJ2-5	CASSAGQETQYF	TGTGCCAGCAGCGCCGGGCAAGAGACCCAGTACTTC
TRBV30	-	few	TRBJ2-6	CAWDYSGANVLTF	TGTGCCTGGGATTACTCTGGGGCCAACGTCCTGACTTTC
TRBV25-1	-	-	TRBJ2-3	CASSVRGYTDTQYF	TGTGCCAGCAGCGTTCGCGGGTACACAGATACGCAGTATTTT
TRBV4-2	TRBD2	-	TRBJ2-6	CASSQDAGVTHSGANVLTF	TGTGCCAGCAGCCAAGATGCGGGAGTCACCCACTCTGGGGCCAACGTCCTGACTTTC
TRBV9	-	-	TRBJ1-2	CASSVGGDRYGYTF	TGTGCCAGCAGCGTTGGAGGGGATCGCTATGGCTACACCTTC
TRBV7-9	TRBD1	few	TRBJ2-2	CASSQGQANTGELFF	TGTGCCAGCAGCCAGGGACAGGCGAACACCGGGGAGCTGTTTTTT
TRBV7-8	TRBD1	-	TRBJ1-1	CASSFNNRDREAFF	TGTGCCAGCAGCTTCAATAACCGGGACAGAGAAGCTTTCTTT
TRBV5-1	-	few	TRBJ2-1	CASSPPVAEYYNEQFF	TGCGCCAGCAGCCCACCAGTGGCGGAATATTACAATGAGCAGTTCTTC
TRBV5-5	-	-	TRBJ1-2	CASSRVENYGYTF	TGTGCCAGCAGCCGAGTTGAGAACTATGGCTACACCTTC
TRBV28	-	-	TRBJ2-4	CASSLGWEVIQYF	TGTGCCAGCAGTTTAGGTTGGGAGGTCATTCAGTACTTC
TRBV6-1	-	once	TRBJ1-2	CASSDRDGYTF	TGTGCCAGCAGCGATCGGGATGGCTACACCTTC
TRBV19	-	few	TRBJ2-2	CASSSTANTGELFF	TGTGCCAGTAGTAGTACTGCGAACACCGGGGAGCTGTTTTTT
TRBV28	-	few	TRBJ2-1	CASSTSYNEQFF	TGTGCCAGCAGCACCTCCTACAATGAGCAGTTCTTC
TRBV18	-	-	TRBJ2-3	CASSPLERTDTQYF	TGTGCCAGCTCACCTTTGGAACGGACAGATACGCAGTATTTT
TRBV15	TRBD1	few	TRBJ2-7	CATSRPGTDNYEQYF	TGTGCCACCAGCAGACCCGGGACAGACAACTACGAGCAGTACTTC
TRBV30	TRBD2	few	TRBJ2-1	CAWSRGLAGGYNEQFF	TGTGCCTGGAGCCGGGGACTAGCGGGAGGCTACAATGAGCAGTTCTTC
TRBV10-3	TRBD2	-	TRBJ2-1	CANAGGSSYNEQFF	TGTGCCAACGCGGGCGGGAGCTCCTACAATGAGCAGTTCTTC
TRBV27	-	few	TRBJ2-5	CASSLWGSGQETQYF	TGTGCCAGCAGTTTATGGGGGAGCGGCCAAGAGACCCAGTACTTC
TRBV2	TRBD2	few	TRBJ2-7	CASSVEREAPYEQYF	TGTGCCAGCAGTGTGGAGCGGGAGGCTCCCTACGAGCAGTACTTC
TRBV9	-	-	TRBJ2-1	CASSVATGDWNEQFF	TGTGCCAGCAGCGTAGCTACAGGGGACTGGAATGAGCAGTTCTTC
TRBV7-3	TRBD2	-	TRBJ2-7	CASSFYSGAYEQYF	TGTGCCAGCAGCTTTTACAGCGGGGCGTACGAGCAGTACTTC
TRBV7-2	-	-	TRBJ1-5	CASSLGTGMNQPQHF	TGTGCCAGCAGCTTAGGAACAGGGATGAATCAGCCCCAGCATTTT
TRBV5-1	-	-	TRBJ1-5	CASSTDPGRNQPQHF	TGCGCCAGCAGCACAGACCCAGGTCGCAATCAGCCCCAGCATTTT
TRBV6-5	-	-	TRBJ1-1	CASSYQGEYTEAFF	TGTGCCAGCAGTTACCAAGGGGAATACACTGAAGCTTTCTTT
TRBV25-1	-	few	TRBJ2-5	CASSELVGRKTQYF	TGTGCCAGCAGTGAATTGGTGGGGCGAAAGACCCAGTACTTC
TRBV11-2	-	few	TRBJ2-5	CASSPGVRETQYF	TGTGCCAGCAGCCCAGGGGTAAGAGAGACCCAGTACTTC